A selection of T cell receptor beta chains follows, all from one sample in a study of shared clonotypes between healthy human individuals. The repertoire was sequenced with immunoSEQ multiplex PCR; TCRdb's copy has only in-frame clones and lacks some. The repertoire holds 800,000 to 950,000 clones, 96% seen once, with 0.2% to 0.25% in the top ten. The sequencing sample was made of naive CD8+ T cells sorted from blood. The source is a man aged 30-40 years in good health. The CDR3 runs from the conserved cysteine through the conserved F or W. D genes are given only for firm matches. Clone size is stated in some rows and not others, as once, few, many or a class when expanded.

clone_size | j_call | v_call | d_call | cdr3_nt | cdr3_aa
- | TRBJ2-1 | TRBV11-2 | TRBD2 | TGTGCCAGCAGCTTCTACGGGGAAGCGGGACGCTACAATGAGCAGTTCTTC | CASSFYGEAGRYNEQFF
- | TRBJ1-1 | TRBV7-9 | - | TGTGCCAGCAGCTCCACGGACGAGTATAACACTGAAGCTTTCTTT | CASSSTDEYNTEAFF
- | TRBJ2-3 | TRBV29-1 | TRBD2 | TGCAGCGTTGCGCCTAGCGGGAACACAGATACGCAGTATTTT | CSVAPSGNTDTQYF
- | TRBJ1-2 | TRBV20-1 | - | TGCAGTGCGGCGGATAGTGGCTACACCTTC | CSAADSGYTF
- | TRBJ1-2 | TRBV27 | TRBD1 | TGTGCCAGCAGTTTAGGAGTGACAGGGCATTTTTACACCTTC | CASSLGVTGHFYTF
- | TRBJ1-1 | TRBV11-2 | - | TGTGCCAGCAGCAATTATTGGGGACCGAACACTGAAGCTTTCTTT | CASSNYWGPNTEAFF
once | TRBJ2-5 | TRBV4-1 | TRBD2 | TGCGCCAGCAGCCTCGCGGGAGGGCCAGGAGAGACCCAGTACTTC | CASSLAGGPGETQYF
- | TRBJ2-2 | TRBV29-1 | TRBD1 | TGCAGCGTTTCCGGGACAGGGGAAACCGGGGAGCTGTTTTTT | CSVSGTGETGELFF
- | TRBJ2-6 | TRBV27 | - | TGTGCCAGCAGTTTACTAGGGGGTCAATCTGGGGCCAACGTCCTGACTTTC | CASSLLGGQSGANVLTF
- | TRBJ2-1 | TRBV10-3 | - | TGTGCCATCAGTGTCGACTCCAGCAATTACAATGAGCAGTTCTTC | CAISVDSSNYNEQFF
- | TRBJ2-1 | TRBV27 | TRBD2 | TGTGCCAGCAGTTCCTCCCTAGCGGCCTCCTACAATGAGCAGTTCTTC | CASSSSLAASYNEQFF
- | TRBJ1-2 | TRBV27 | TRBD1 | TGTGCCAGCAGGTACGGGACAGATGATGGCTACACCTTC | CASRYGTDDGYTF
- | TRBJ2-1 | TRBV7-9 | - | TGTGCCAGCAGTGCGGACTCCTACAATGAGCAGTTCTTC | CASSADSYNEQFF
- | TRBJ2-7 | TRBV27 | TRBD1 | TGTGCCAGCAGTTTTCAGGGGGTTTCCTACGAGCAGTACTTC | CASSFQGVSYEQYF
- | TRBJ2-1 | TRBV19 | - | TGTGCCAGTTCAGACATAGATTCGTACAATGAGCAGTTCTTC | CASSDIDSYNEQFF
- | TRBJ2-5 | TRBV18 | - | TGTGCCAGCTCACCAAGCACAGGAGTCCCTAAAGAGACCCAGTACTTC | CASSPSTGVPKETQYF
- | TRBJ2-5 | TRBV21-1 | - | TGTGCCAGCAGCCACCGGACAGGGCCCACCTCGGGGGGGGCCCAGTACTTC | CASSHRTGPTSGGAQYF
- | TRBJ2-7 | TRBV21-1 | - | TGTGCCAGCAGCAAGTCCAGGGTGGCCTACGAGCAGTACTTC | CASSKSRVAYEQYF
- | TRBJ2-2 | TRBV27 | TRBD1 | TGTGCCAGCAAATTATCAGGGGGCGCGAGAACCGGGGAGCTGTTTTTT | CASKLSGGARTGELFF
- | TRBJ2-7 | TRBV5-4 | - | TGTGCCAGCAGCTTCGCGGATCGGTACGAGCAGTACTTC | CASSFADRYEQYF
- | TRBJ1-5 | TRBV5-1 | TRBD1 | TGCGCCAGCAGCCCCAGACCGACAGGGGGCTTCAATCAACGGCCCCAGCATTTT | CASSPRPTGGFNQRPQHF
- | TRBJ2-7 | TRBV7-9 | - | TGTGCCAGCAGCTTAGACCGCACAGGGATCCACGAGCAGTACTTC | CASSLDRTGIHEQYF
- | TRBJ2-7 | TRBV13 | - | TGTGCCAGCAGCTTAGGGTCGTTGGGCGGGGAGTACTTC | CASSLGSLGGEYF
- | TRBJ2-7 | TRBV29-1 | - | TGCAGCGTTGAAAGCCAGAACTCCTACGAGCAGTACTTC | CSVESQNSYEQYF
- | TRBJ2-1 | TRBV11-3 | TRBD2 | TGTGCCAGCAGCTCGAGACTAGCGGGAGGCAATGAGCAGTTCTTC | CASSSRLAGGNEQFF
- | TRBJ1-1 | TRBV4-1 | - | TGCGCCAGCAGCCAAGATCGGCTTCCGGGACCGATCTCATTAGGGGACACTGAAGCTTTCTTT | CASSQDRLPGPISLGDTEAFF
few | TRBJ2-1 | TRBV6-5 | - | TGTGCCAGCAGTTACTCGGAATACAATGAGCAGTTCTTC | CASSYSEYNEQFF
once | TRBJ1-1 | TRBV7-9 | - | TGTGCCAGCAGCCAATCGGACCGGTACACTGAAGCTTTCTTT | CASSQSDRYTEAFF
- | TRBJ2-7 | TRBV6-5 | TRBD1 | TGTGCCAGCAGTTCTTCCGGGACAGGGATTTGGGAGCAGTACTTC | CASSSSGTGIWEQYF
- | TRBJ2-7 | TRBV5-1 | TRBD1 | TGCGCCAGCAGCTACACAGGGGTGCCTTCCTACGAGCAGTACTTC | CASSYTGVPSYEQYF
- | TRBJ2-5 | TRBV11-2 | - | TGTGCCAGCAGCTATTACAGGGATGAAATGGAGACCCAGTACTTC | CASSYYRDEMETQYF
- | TRBJ2-1 | TRBV5-1 | - | TGCGCCAGCAGCTCCGGGCGGAGCTCCTACAATGAGCAGTTCTTC | CASSSGRSSYNEQFF
- | TRBJ2-1 | TRBV9 | TRBD1 | TGTGCCAGCAGCGTTCCGGGACAGGGCAACAATGAGCAGTTCTTC | CASSVPGQGNNEQFF
- | TRBJ1-5 | TRBV15 | - | TGTGCCACCAGCAGACAGGATTACAATCAGCCCCAGCATTTT | CATSRQDYNQPQHF
- | TRBJ1-3 | TRBV5-1 | - | TGCGCCAGCAGCCAAGGGGGGGTTTTCTCTGGAAACACCATATATTTT | CASSQGGVFSGNTIYF
- | TRBJ2-7 | TRBV7-8 | - | TGTGCCAGCAGCTTAGCAGGTCCCACCTACGAGCAGTACTTC | CASSLAGPTYEQYF
- | TRBJ2-7 | TRBV7-9 | TRBD2 | TGTGCCAGCAGCTTGGGAAGCGGGAGTTACGAGCAGTACTTC | CASSLGSGSYEQYF
- | TRBJ2-7 | TRBV5-1 | - | TGCGCCAGCAGCTTGGGTGGCACCTACGAGCAGTACTTC | CASSLGGTYEQYF
- | TRBJ2-1 | TRBV29-1 | TRBD2 | TGCAGCGTCCGGACTAGCGAGAACAATGAGCAGTTCTTC | CSVRTSENNEQFF
once | TRBJ2-1 | TRBV11-2 | - | TGTGCCAGCAGCTTAGGTGCTTACCCTCCCAGGGAGCAGTTCTTC | CASSLGAYPPREQFF
- | TRBJ2-3 | TRBV7-6 | - | TGTGCCAGCAGCACCCCGAGCGCCTCTAAGAGAGATACGCAGTATTTT | CASSTPSASKRDTQYF